This T cell receptor beta chain was profiled in a study of blood T cell repertoires in COVID-19. Study-wide background: COVID-19 samples, acute and convalescent, were from the United States, Italy and Spain.

This clone was detected only a few times. After removal of 1 base from V and 3 bases from J, the junction contained 8 bases not matched to a gene. Germline V gene sequence: CDR1 SQVTM, CDR2 ANQGSEA. The CDR3 consists of 15 residues. Methods used by the authors: Estimation of nucleated cell counts was performed using reference gene primer amplification. Profiled with immunoSEQ multiplex PCR; TCRdb holds only in-frame clones, not every one. From that table come the V and J calls and clone size; the DNA was used to work out D and trimming. The data show about 130,000 clones, about 70% seen once. The chain has TRBV29-1 and TRBJ2-7, with 8 bases aligning to TRBD1. Sequencing was carried out using peripheral blood. The sequence derives from a woman aged 65 to 85 with acute or convalescent COVID-19. In nucleotides, the CDR3 is TGCAGCGTTGAAGGGAGTGGGACAGGAGTCTACGAGCAGTACTTC. Encoded protein: CSVEGSGTGVYEQYF.